One sample yielded the 28 T cell receptor beta chains listed below, sequenced in a study of shared clonotypes between healthy human individuals. The data were produced by immunoSEQ multiplex PCR, yet TCRdb's version contains in-frame clones alone and is incomplete. The sample includes roughly 2,300,000 clones, around 92% of them seen just once. Sequencing was done on a sample of naive CD4+ T cells from PBMCs. Subset meaning: CD45RA+ positively selected. Receptors originate from a man in his late teens or twenties in good health. Some clones in this sample may be carry-over from other donors' samples.

CDR3 loop: CASSLDGGGTEAFF. For the CDR3, the DNA is TGTGCCAGCAGCTTGGACGGGGGGGGCACTGAAGCTTTCTTT. The V call is TRBV7-2, the J call TRBJ1-1; weak D call: TRBD1 (5 bases). Per germline, CDR1 SGHTA and CDR2 FQGNSA. This CDR3 spans 14 amino acids. Trimming shortened V by 3 bases and J by 4 bases, and 12 bases separated the two germline ends.

This chain links TRBV5-1 with TRBJ2-1, with a weak D call TRBD2 (5 bases). The CDR3 has 16 amino acids. Deletions cut 5 bases from V and 0 bases from J, with 15 bases between. From germline, CDR1 is SGHRS and CDR2 YFSETQ. CDR3 sequence reads: CASSPQLGSSYNEQFF. CDR3 sequence (DNA): TGCGCCAGCAGTCCACAACTAGGGAGCTCCTACAATGAGCAGTTCTTC.

Comments on this clone: The sample carries other DNA sequences with the same CDR3. V gene TRBV5-1 combines with J gene TRBJ2-5; tentatively, D is TRBD2 (6 bases). Trimming took 2 bases from V and 4 from J, leaving 15 bases between them. Per germline, CDR1 SGHRS and CDR2 YFSETQ. This CDR3 is built from 15 residues. For the CDR3, the DNA is TGCGCCAGCAGCTTACCCCGGGACTCCGGAGAGACCCAGTACTTC. Its protein product is CASSLPRDSGETQYF. The full variable domain, its missing parts supplied by reference TRBV5-1 and TRBJ2-5, is KAGVTQTPRYLIKTRGQQVTLSCSPISGHRSVSWYQQTPGQGLQFLFEYFSETQRNKGNFPGRFSGRQFSNSRSEMNVSTLELGDSALYLCASSLPRDSGETQYFGPGTRLLVL.

The chain links TRBV6-1 to TRBJ2-6; no reliable D call. This CDR3 has 14 amino acids. The V end was cut by 4 bases, the J end by 1 base, with 5 bases between. Germline CDR1 and CDR2: MNHNS and SASEGT. The CDR3 DNA is TGTGCCAGCAGTGCGCGATCTGGGGCCAACGTCCTGACTTTC. It encodes CASSARSGANVLTF.

As regards this clone: The identical CDR3 is also encoded by other nucleotide sequences in the sample. The gene calls are TRBV5-1 and TRBJ2-7; 10 nucleotides agree with TRBD2. V gave up 2 bases and J gave up 2 bases; unmatched junction bases: 4. Germline CDR1 is SGHRS and CDR2 is YFSETQ. The CDR3 runs 15 residues. The CDR3 here is CASSLLAGSTYEQYF. The CDR3 region has the DNA TGCGCCAGCAGCTTACTAGCGGGATCGACCTACGAGCAGTACTTC. The full variable domain, with the rest looked up from reference TRBV5-1 and TRBJ2-7, is KAGVTQTPRYLIKTRGQQVTLSCSPISGHRSVSWYQQTPGQGLQFLFEYFSETQRNKGNFPGRFSGRQFSNSRSEMNVSTLELGDSALYLCASSLLAGSTYEQYFGPGTRLTVT.

The V gene is TRBV27, the J gene TRBJ2-7; TRBD2 agrees at 14 bases. The CDR3 extends over 16 amino acids. Germline trimming cut 10 bases from V and 4 bases from J; bases unmatched to any gene: 12. In germline, CDR1 is MNHEY, CDR2 SMNVEV (reference sequence). The CDR3 nucleotides read TGTGCCACCACCAGAGGGGGACTAGCGGGGGTATACGAGCAGTACTTC. Encoded protein: CATTRGGLAGVYEQYF.

The count of this clone is one. Other nucleotide sequences from this sample produce the same CDR3. The V gene is TRBV9, the J gene TRBJ2-2; D call uncertain. The ends were cut back, 0 bases at V and 6 bases at J, with 6 bases in the middle. This CDR3 comprises 13 residues. Germline V CDR1 and CDR2: SGDLS, YYNGEE. CDR3 in amino acids: CASSVARSGELFF. DNA for the CDR3: TGTGCCAGCAGCGTAGCTCGGTCCGGGGAGCTGTTTTTT.

The chain carries TRBV18 and TRBJ1-1, with TRBD1 matching 8 bases. The CDR3 contains 15 residues. Trimming took 6 bases from V and 3 from J; bases not matched to a gene: 9. Germline V CDR1 and CDR2: KGHSH, LQKENI. The CDR3 region is CASSSGQGSYTEAFF. In DNA, the CDR3 is TGTGCCAGCTCCTCAGGACAGGGAAGTTACACTGAAGCTTTCTTT.

CDR3 DNA sequence: TGTGCCTGGAGCGACTGGGGGGAGAAAGCGGGCGGCTACACCTTC. Its translation: CAWSDWGEKAGGYTF. The chain links TRBV30 to TRBJ1-2; D may be TRBD1 (5 bases). CDR1 is GTSNPN and CDR2 is SVGIG in the germline V gene (reference sequence). V was clipped by 3 bases and J by 8 bases, with 22 bases between them. This CDR3 has 15 residues.

Note on this clone: Germline is not matched at one junction end, which may reflect a read error. The J gene is TRBJ2-7, the V gene TRBV28; TRBD2 might be the D (6 bases). This CDR3 contains 15 residues. Germline V gene data show CDR1 as MDHEN and CDR2 as SYDVKM. The CDR3 here is CASSWVEAVQSPGDF. For the CDR3, the DNA is TGTGCCAGCAGTTGGGTGGAAGCCGTTCAGTCTCCGGGGGACTTC. Full variable domain (missing parts from reference TRBV28 and TRBJ2-7): DVKVTQSSRYLVKRTGEKVFLECVQDMDHENMFWYRQDPGLGLRLIYFSYDVKMKEKGDIPEGYSVSREKKERFSLILESASTNQTSMYLCASSWVEAVQSPGDFGPGTRLTVT.

This clone was picked up a small number of times. J is TRBJ2-1 and V is TRBV11-2, with 9 bases lining up with TRBD2. The V gene end was trimmed by 6 bases and the J gene end by 7 bases; junction bases not matched to a gene: 10. This CDR3 contains 15 residues. Germline V lookup: CDR1 SGHAT, CDR2 FQNNGV. CDR3 DNA: TGTGCCAGCAGACCAGGGGGACTAGCAACGAATGAGCAGTTCTTC. Translated, it gives CASRPGGLATNEQFF.

The rearrangement links TRBV6-1 to TRBJ1-4; 9 nucleotides line up with TRBD1. J gave up 8 bases and V 1 base, and 8 bases lay outside the gene matches. Germline CDR1 and CDR2: MNHNS and SASEGT. There are 16 residues in the CDR3. CDR3 DNA: TGTGCCAGCAGTGAAGTCGAGGGACAGGGTAGGGAAAAACTGTTTTTT. It yields the protein CASSEVEGQGREKLFF.

The V and J genes are TRBV5-4 and TRBJ2-1; a weak D match, TRBD1 (7 bases). The germline CDR1 and CDR2 sequences are SGHNT and YYREEE (reference sequence). The CDR3 runs 18 residues. V gave up 4 bases and J gave up 3 bases, with 23 bases separating them. The DNA of the CDR3 is TGTGCCAGCAGCCCTCCTAATCGTGCAGGGGGAGGCTACAATGAGCAGTTCTTC. Amino acids: CASSPPNRAGGGYNEQFF.

The V call is TRBV6-5, the J call TRBJ1-2; a possible D gene is TRBD1 (5 bases). The CDR3 contains 11 residues. Germline assignment: CDR1 MNHEY and CDR2 SVGAGI. V gave up 9 bases and J gave up 8 bases, with 13 bases separating them. This CDR3 is CASRGPYGYTF. CDR3 nucleotides: TGTGCCAGTAGGGGACCGTACGGCTACACCTTC.

To note about this clone: The same CDR3 can be traced to other DNA sequences in this sample. V usage is TRBV7-9 and J usage is TRBJ1-2; perhaps TRBD1 as D (5 bases). The CDR3 length is 13 residues. Per germline, CDR1 SEHNR and CDR2 FQNEAQ (reference sequence). V lost 2 bases and J 8 bases, leaving 12 bases between the germline ends. CDR3 DNA: TGTGCCAGCAGCTTAACGGAGGGGTACGGCTACACCTTC. Amino acid sequence: CASSLTEGYGYTF. The whole variable domain, remainder taken from reference TRBV7-9 and TRBJ1-2, is DTGVSQNPRHKITKRGQNVTFRCDPISEHNRLYWYRQTLGQGPEFLTYFQNEAQLEKSRLLSDRFSAERPKGSFSTLEIQRTEQGDSAMYLCASSLTEGYGYTFGSGTRLTVV.

The V call is TRBV14, the J call TRBJ2-3; 14 positions match TRBD2. This CDR3 is 22 amino acids long. CDR1 and CDR2 (germline): SGHDN, FVKESK. V shed 3 bases, J shed 3 bases, and the junction held 20 bases outside the gene matches. The CDR3 loop reads CASSQAWPGLAGGLGLTDTQYF. Written as DNA, the CDR3 is TGTGCCAGCAGCCAGGCGTGGCCCGGACTAGCGGGAGGTTTGGGATTGACAGATACGCAGTATTTT.

V usage is TRBV19 and J usage is TRBJ2-4, with TRBD1 as a possible D gene (6 bases). This CDR3 has 14 residues. CDR1 and CDR2 (germline): LNHDA, SQIVND (reference sequence). V was cut by 6 bases and J by 8 bases, with 17 bases left in between. The CDR3 nucleotides are TGTGCCAGTAGGAGCCACAGGGATTGGGACATTCAGTACTTC. This codes for CASRSHRDWDIQYF.

The rearrangement uses TRBV6-6 and TRBJ1-2; 9 bases line up with TRBD1. With 5 bases clipped from V and 4 bases from J, the junction kept 2 bases outside the gene matches. CDR3 length equals 13 residues. CDR1 and CDR2 (germline): MNHNY, SVGAGI (reference sequence). CDR3 nucleotide sequence: TGTGCCAGCAGTCCGACAGGGGGCTATGGCTACACCTTC. Its protein is CASSPTGGYGYTF.

The J gene is TRBJ1-5, the V gene TRBV19; no definite D call. There are 12 residues in the CDR3. Germline CDR1 reads LNHDA; CDR2 reads SQIVND (reference sequence). Trimming pared 8 bases from V and 7 bases from J, leaving 12 bases between. In DNA, the CDR3 is TGTGCCAGTTCGGATTGGTACCAGCCCCAGCATTTT. This encodes CASSDWYQPQHF.

The genes are TRBV6-1 and TRBJ1-1; tentatively, D is TRBD1 (5 bases). V lost 0 bases and J 4 bases, leaving 12 bases between the germline ends. The CDR3 loop spans 15 amino acids. Germline CDR1 is MNHNS and CDR2 is SASEGT. CDR3 in DNA: TGTGCCAGCAGTGAAGCTGGGGGGATTCGCACTGAAGCTTTCTTT. It codes for CASSEAGGIRTEAFF.

The sample holds one count of this clone. This sequence joins TRBV11-2 and TRBJ2-5; possibly TRBD2 for D (6 bases). CDR3 size: 16 residues. V lost 5 bases and J 5 bases, leaving 21 bases between the germline ends. In germline, CDR1 is SGHAT, CDR2 FQNNGV. DNA for the CDR3: TGTGCCAGCAGCAGTCGATCGGGATCACGGGGGGAGACCCAGTACTTC. Translation gives CASSSRSGSRGETQYF.

The rearrangement uses TRBV7-2 and TRBJ1-2; a weak D match, TRBD1 (6 bases). V was shortened by 1 base and J by 2 bases, with 14 bases between the two germline ends. The CDR3 extends over 16 amino acids. CDR1 SGHTA and CDR2 FQGNSA come from the germline V gene. The CDR3 nucleotides are TGTGCCAGCAGCTTAGGCTCGGGGGGCGAAAACTATGGCTACACCTTC. It encodes CASSLGSGGENYGYTF.

This chain uses TRBV5-1 with TRBJ1-5, with D perhaps TRBD1 (5 bases). V lost 5 bases to trimming and J lost 1 base, with 13 bases between them. CDR1 is SGHRS and CDR2 is YFSETQ in the germline V gene. This CDR3 comprises 15 residues. CDR3 DNA sequence: TGCGCCAGCAGACCCGGGGCAGTGAGCAATCAGCCCCAGCATTTT. Translating it yields CASRPGAVSNQPQHF.

This clone appeared a single time. The rearrangement links TRBV25-1 to TRBJ2-1; tentative D call: TRBD1 (5 bases). V lost 4 bases, J lost 10 bases, and 14 bases lay in between. This CDR3 is 13 amino acids long. Germline V CDR1 and CDR2: MGHDK, SYGVNS. CDR3 sequence (DNA): TGTGCCAGCAGTGTGGTTGGGGCCAGAGAGCAGTTCTTC. Its translation is CASSVVGAREQFF.

About this clone itself: The sample holds other DNA sequences that translate to the same CDR3. The chain recombines TRBV5-1 with TRBJ2-3; D perhaps matches TRBD1 (7 bases). CDR1 and CDR2 (germline): SGHRS, YFSETQ. Trimming cost V 5 bases and J 3 bases, with 13 bases left between them. The CDR3 spans 14 residues. CDR3 residues: CASSSQGGTDTQYF. The CDR3 coding sequence is TGCGCCAGCAGTTCCCAGGGGGGAACAGATACGCAGTATTTT.

As regards this clone: Other DNA sequences of this sample code for an identical CDR3. The genes are TRBV7-2 and TRBJ1-1; D uncertain. Germline V gene lookup returns CDR1 SGHTA and CDR2 FQGNSA. CDR3 length: 13 residues. V lost 5 bases to trimming and J lost 4 bases, with 11 bases between them. CDR3 protein: CASSLRGGTEAFF. CDR3 coding DNA: TGTGCCAGCAGCCTCCGGGGAGGCACTGAAGCTTTCTTT. Complete variable domain (other parts from reference TRBV7-2 and TRBJ1-1): GAGVSQSPSNKVTEKGKDVELRCDPISGHTALYWYRQSLGQGLEFLIYFQGNSAPDKSGLPSDRFSAERTGGSVSTLTIQRTQQEDSAVYLCASSLRGGTEAFFGQGTRLTVV.

The chain has TRBV27 and TRBJ2-2; D is possibly TRBD1 (6 bases). Germline values: CDR1 MNHEY, CDR2 SMNVEV (reference sequence). Deletions cut 4 bases from V and 5 bases from J, with 23 bases between. This CDR3 contains 18 residues. CDR3 coding DNA: TGTGCCAGCAGTTCCCTCTTTCCTCGAACCCAGGGGACCGGGGAGCTGTTTTTT. As protein: CASSSLFPRTQGTGELFF.

DNA of the CDR3: TGTGCCAGCAGCTTTAGGGACAGAGACGGCTATAGCAATCAGCCCCAGCATTTT. This gives the protein CASSFRDRDGYSNQPQHF. J is TRBJ1-5 and V is TRBV5-4; 7 nucleotides align to TRBD1. Germline values: CDR1 SGHNT, CDR2 YYREEE (reference sequence). J gave up 0 bases and V 2 bases, and 11 bases lay outside the gene matches. The CDR3 consists of 18 residues.